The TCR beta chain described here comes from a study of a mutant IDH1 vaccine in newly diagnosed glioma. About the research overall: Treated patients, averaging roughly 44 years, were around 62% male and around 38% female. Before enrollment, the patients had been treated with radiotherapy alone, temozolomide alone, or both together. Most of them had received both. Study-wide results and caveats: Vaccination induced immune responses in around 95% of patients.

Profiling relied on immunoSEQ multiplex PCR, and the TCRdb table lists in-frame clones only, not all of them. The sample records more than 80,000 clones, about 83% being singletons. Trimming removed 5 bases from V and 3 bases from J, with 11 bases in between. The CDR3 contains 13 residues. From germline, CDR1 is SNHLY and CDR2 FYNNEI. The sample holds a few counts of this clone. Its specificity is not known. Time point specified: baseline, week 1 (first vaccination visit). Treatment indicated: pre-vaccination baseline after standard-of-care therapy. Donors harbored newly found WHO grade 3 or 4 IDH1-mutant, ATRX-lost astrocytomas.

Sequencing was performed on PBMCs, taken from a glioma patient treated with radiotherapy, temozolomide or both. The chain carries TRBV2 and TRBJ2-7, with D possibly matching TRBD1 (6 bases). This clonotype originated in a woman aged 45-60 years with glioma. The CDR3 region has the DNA TGTGCCAGCAGTCGCCCGGACAGCTACGAGCAGTACTTC. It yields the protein CASSRPDSYEQYF. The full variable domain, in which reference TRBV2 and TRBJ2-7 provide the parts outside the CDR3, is EPEVTQTPSHQVTQMGQEVILRCVPISNHLYFYWYRQILGQKVEFLVSFYNNEISEKSEIFDDQFSVERPDGSNFTLKIRSTKLEDSAMYFCASSRPDSYEQYFGPGTRLTVT.